This entry lists 16 T cell receptor beta chains sequenced from one sample in a study of cytomegalovirus exposure and HLA in healthy donors. It was with 60 Vbeta and 13 Jbeta primers that the PCR ran. Assay used: immunoSEQ multiplex PCR; TCRdb lists only in-frame clones, some missing. The sample lists fewer than 130,000 clones; just under 75% were seen once. Sequencing was performed on PBMCs. The receptors originated from a man aged 45-65 years in good health and CMV-seropositive.

This clone was counted a few times. The V gene is TRBV5-1, the J gene TRBJ2-3; 7 nucleotides agree with TRBD1. The CDR3 is made up of 14 amino acids. Unmatched junction bases numbered 8, after V lost 4 bases and J lost 6 bases. The V gene's germline CDR1 is SGHRS and CDR2 YFSETQ. The CDR3 here is CASSPGQVSDTQYF. The CDR3 coding sequence is TGCGCCAGCAGCCCCGGACAGGTCTCCGATACGCAGTATTTT.

The chain employs TRBV5-1 and TRBJ2-2, with a tentative D call TRBD2 (5 bases). Per the germline V gene, CDR1 is SGHRS and CDR2 is YFSETQ. Deletions cut 0 bases from V and 4 bases from J, with 7 bases between. The CDR3 is made up of 14 amino acids. This CDR3 reads CASSLGGITGELFF. As DNA, the CDR3 is TGCGCCAGCAGCTTGGGAGGGATCACCGGGGAGCTGTTTTTT.

The chain uses TRBV25-1 and TRBJ2-1; D is ambiguous. V gave up 4 bases and J gave up 7 bases, with 14 bases separating them. CDR1 and CDR2 (germline): MGHDK, SYGVNS. The CDR3 has 14 residues. The DNA for the CDR3 is TGTGCCAGCAGTGGATATCATATTAGTAATGAGCAGTTCTTC. The encoded protein is CASSGYHISNEQFF.

The gene calls are TRBV5-8 and TRBJ1-5; D might be TRBD1 (5 bases). The CDR3 has 13 amino acids. Germline assignment: CDR1 SGHTS and CDR2 YDEGEE. V gave up 4 bases and J gave up 1 base, with 6 bases separating them. The CDR3 region is CASSRQSNQPQHF. As DNA, the CDR3 is TGTGCCAGCAGCAGACAGAGCAATCAGCCCCAGCATTTT.

V gene TRBV5-1 combines with J gene TRBJ2-3; 7 nucleotides line up with TRBD2. Trimming at V came to 3 bases and at J to 4 bases, leaving 8 bases not matched to a gene. This CDR3 is built from 15 residues. Per germline, CDR1 SGHRS and CDR2 YFSETQ. The CDR3 spells CASSSGTMGPDTQYF. In DNA form, the CDR3 reads TGCGCCAGCAGCTCCGGGACTATGGGGCCAGATACGCAGTATTTT.

This clone has a single count. The V and J genes are TRBV7-2 and TRBJ2-1; 7 bases are shared with TRBD2. Trimming at V came to 5 bases and at J to 0 bases, leaving 10 bases not matched to a gene. The CDR3 totals 17 residues. Germline V gene sequence: CDR1 SGHTA, CDR2 FQGNSA. CDR3 loop: CASSEVIGGSSYNEQFF. For the CDR3, the DNA is TGTGCCAGCAGCGAGGTAATCGGCGGGAGCTCCTACAATGAGCAGTTCTTC. Filled out from reference TRBV7-2 and TRBJ2-1, the complete variable domain reads GAGVSQSPSNKVTEKGKDVELRCDPISGHTALYWYRQSLGQGLEFLIYFQGNSAPDKSGLPSDRFSAERTGGSVSTLTIQRTQQEDSAVYLCASSEVIGGSSYNEQFFGPGTRLTVL.

The chain uses TRBV10-3 and TRBJ2-7; a possible D gene is TRBD1 (5 bases). V was trimmed by 8 bases and J by 1 base, leaving 9 bases between them. Looked up from germline, CDR1 is ENHRY and CDR2 is SYGVKD. There are 12 residues in the CDR3. The CDR3 region is CAIGDSSYEQYF. The CDR3 DNA reads TGTGCCATCGGAGACAGTTCCTACGAGCAGTACTTC.

The rearrangement uses TRBV9 and TRBJ2-3; 11 bases map to TRBD2. Looked up from germline, CDR1 is SGDLS and CDR2 is YYNGEE. The CDR3 has 19 amino acids. Losses at the gene ends were 1 base for V and 0 bases for J; bases not matched to a gene: 10. The CDR3 here is CASSVRITIAGGSTDTQYF. The DNA of the CDR3 is TGTGCCAGCAGCGTACGAATCACTATAGCGGGAGGGAGCACAGATACGCAGTATTTT. Full variable domain (remainder filled in from reference TRBV9 and TRBJ2-3): DSGVTQTPKHLITATGQRVTLRCSPRSGDLSVYWYQQSLDQGLQFLIQYYNGEERAKGNILERFSAQQFPDLHSELNLSSLELGDSALYFCASSVRITIAGGSTDTQYFGPGTRLTVL.

This clone was detected only a few times. J is TRBJ2-1 and V is TRBV9; 10 bases align to TRBD2. Germline V gives CDR1 SGDLS, CDR2 YYNGEE. Germline trimming cut 1 base from V and 13 bases from J; bases unmatched to any gene: 8. The CDR3 has 14 amino acids. CDR3 sequence (DNA): TGTGCCAGCAGCGTAAGGCCCAGCGGGGGGGCTCAGTTCTTC. It yields the protein CASSVRPSGGAQFF.

V gene TRBV12-5 combines with J gene TRBJ1-1, with D unresolved. V lost 7 bases to trimming and J lost 0 bases, with 9 bases between them. Germline V lookup: CDR1 LGHNT, CDR2 FRNRAP. The CDR3 sequence is 13 residues long. The DNA of the CDR3 is TGTGCTAGTGTTAACGACATGAACACTGAAGCTTTCTTT. Protein product: CASVNDMNTEAFF.

V usage is TRBV19 and J usage is TRBJ1-1, with 7 bases that match TRBD1. The CDR3 sequence is 15 residues long. Germline loops: CDR1 LNHDA, CDR2 SQIVND (reference sequence). After removal of 0 bases from V and 6 bases from J, the junction contained 7 bases not matched to a gene. The CDR3 coding sequence is TGTGCCAGTAGTATAGAAAGGGGGCGCTCCTCTGAAGCTTTCTTT. As protein: CASSIERGRSSEAFF.

J is TRBJ2-3 and V is TRBV4-1; 7 bases are shared with TRBD2. This CDR3 spans 16 amino acids. The V gene's germline CDR1 is MGHRA and CDR2 YSYEKL. With 4 bases clipped from V and 0 bases from J, the junction kept 7 bases outside the gene matches. CDR3 DNA: TGCGCCAGCAGCCCCTCGGCTAGCGGAAGCACAGATACGCAGTATTTT. Translation: CASSPSASGSTDTQYF.

CDR3 region: CASSQGLAGESRQETQYF. The CDR3 coding sequence is TGCGCCAGCAGCCAGGGACTAGCGGGGGAGTCTCGTCAAGAGACCCAGTACTTC. This chain uses TRBV5-1 with TRBJ2-5; TRBD2 agrees at 14 bases. The CDR3 covers 18 residues. Trimming removed 4 bases from V and 2 bases from J; junction bases left unmatched: 10. In germline, CDR1 is SGHRS, CDR2 YFSETQ.

This chain joins TRBV6-4 and TRBJ2-2; TRBD1 agrees at 7 bases. Losses at the gene ends were 5 bases for V and 6 bases for J; bases not matched to a gene: 12. The CDR3 is 16 amino acids. Germline V gene data show CDR1 as MRHNA and CDR2 as SNTAGT. In nucleotides, the CDR3 is TGTGCCAGCAGTCCGCAGGGCCGGGACAGAGCCGGGGAGCTGTTTTTT. Protein: CASSPQGRDRAGELFF.

The genes are TRBV30 and TRBJ1-2, with D hard to call. V was shortened by 3 bases and J by 0 bases, with 8 bases between the two germline ends. Germline loops: CDR1 GTSNPN, CDR2 SVGIG (reference sequence). This CDR3 has 13 residues. CDR3 region: CAWSETPNYGYTF. The CDR3 DNA follows: TGTGCCTGGAGCGAGACACCTAACTATGGCTACACCTTC.

The rearrangement joins TRBV5-4 to TRBJ2-7; D remains ambiguous. Trimming cost V 7 bases and J 6 bases, with 11 bases left between them. The germline gives CDR1 SGHNT, CDR2 YYREEE (reference sequence). The CDR3 totals 11 residues. CDR3 protein: CASPRRFEQYF. The CDR3 DNA reads TGTGCCAGCCCCCGGCGGTTCGAGCAGTACTTC.